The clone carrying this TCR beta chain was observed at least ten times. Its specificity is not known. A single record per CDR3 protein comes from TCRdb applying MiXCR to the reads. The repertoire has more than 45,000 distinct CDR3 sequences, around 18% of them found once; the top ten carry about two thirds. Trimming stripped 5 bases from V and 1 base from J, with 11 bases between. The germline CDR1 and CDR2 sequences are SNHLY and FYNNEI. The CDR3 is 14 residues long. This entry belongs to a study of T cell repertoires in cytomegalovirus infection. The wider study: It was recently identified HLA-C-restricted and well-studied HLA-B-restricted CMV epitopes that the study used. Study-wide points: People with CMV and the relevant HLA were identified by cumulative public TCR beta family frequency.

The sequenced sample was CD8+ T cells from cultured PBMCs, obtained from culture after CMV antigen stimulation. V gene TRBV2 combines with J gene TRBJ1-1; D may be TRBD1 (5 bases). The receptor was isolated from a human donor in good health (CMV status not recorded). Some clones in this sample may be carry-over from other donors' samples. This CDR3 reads CASSRGTANTEAFF. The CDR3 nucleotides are TGTGCCAGCAGTCGGGGGACGGCGAACACTGAAGCTTTCTTT. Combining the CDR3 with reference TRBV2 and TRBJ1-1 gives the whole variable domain EPEVTQTPSHQVTQMGQEVILRCVPISNHLYFYWYRQILGQKVEFLVSFYNNEISEKSEIFDDQFSVERPDGSNFTLKIRSTKLEDSAMYFCASSRGTANTEAFFGQGTRLTVV.